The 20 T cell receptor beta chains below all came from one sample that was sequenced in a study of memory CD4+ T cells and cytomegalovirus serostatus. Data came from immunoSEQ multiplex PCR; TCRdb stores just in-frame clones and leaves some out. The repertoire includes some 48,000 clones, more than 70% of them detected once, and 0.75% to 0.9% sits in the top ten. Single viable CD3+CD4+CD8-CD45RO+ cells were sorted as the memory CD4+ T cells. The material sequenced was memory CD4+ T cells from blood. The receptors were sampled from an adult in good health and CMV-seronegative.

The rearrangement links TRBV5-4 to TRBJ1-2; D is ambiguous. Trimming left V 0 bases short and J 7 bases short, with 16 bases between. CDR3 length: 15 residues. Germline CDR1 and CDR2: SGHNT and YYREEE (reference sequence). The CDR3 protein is CASSLEGSYRRGYTF. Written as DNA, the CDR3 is TGTGCCAGCAGCTTGGAGGGCAGCTATCGTCGTGGCTACACCTTC.

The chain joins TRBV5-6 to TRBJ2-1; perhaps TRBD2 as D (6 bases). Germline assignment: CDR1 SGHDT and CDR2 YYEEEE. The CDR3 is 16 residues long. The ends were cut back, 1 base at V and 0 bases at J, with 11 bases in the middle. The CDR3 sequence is CASSLRRDFSYNEQFF. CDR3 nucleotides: TGTGCCAGCAGCTTGCGCCGGGACTTCTCCTACAATGAGCAGTTCTTC.

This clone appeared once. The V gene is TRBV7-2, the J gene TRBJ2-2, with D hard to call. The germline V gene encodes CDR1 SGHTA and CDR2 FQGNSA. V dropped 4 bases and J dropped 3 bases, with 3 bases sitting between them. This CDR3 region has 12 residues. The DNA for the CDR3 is TGTGCCAGCAGCTACGACACCGGGGAGCTGTTTTTT. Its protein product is CASSYDTGELFF.

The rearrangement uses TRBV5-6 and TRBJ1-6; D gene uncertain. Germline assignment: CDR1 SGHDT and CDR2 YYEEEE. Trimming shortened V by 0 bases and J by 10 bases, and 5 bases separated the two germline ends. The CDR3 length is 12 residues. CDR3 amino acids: CASSLVESPLHF. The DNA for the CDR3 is TGTGCCAGCAGCTTGGTCGAATCACCCCTCCACTTT.

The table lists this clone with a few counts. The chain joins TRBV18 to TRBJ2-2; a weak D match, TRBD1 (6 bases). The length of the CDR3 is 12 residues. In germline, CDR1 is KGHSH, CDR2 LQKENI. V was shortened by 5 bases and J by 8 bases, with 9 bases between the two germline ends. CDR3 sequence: CASSRTAGELFF. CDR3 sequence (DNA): TGTGCCAGCTCAAGGACAGCAGGGGAGCTGTTTTTT.

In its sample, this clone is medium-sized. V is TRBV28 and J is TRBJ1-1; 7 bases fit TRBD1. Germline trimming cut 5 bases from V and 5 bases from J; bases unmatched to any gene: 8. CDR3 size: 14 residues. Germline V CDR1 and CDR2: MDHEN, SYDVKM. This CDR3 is CASSDRATWTEAFF. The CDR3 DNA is TGTGCCAGCAGTGACAGGGCTACGTGGACTGAAGCTTTCTTT.

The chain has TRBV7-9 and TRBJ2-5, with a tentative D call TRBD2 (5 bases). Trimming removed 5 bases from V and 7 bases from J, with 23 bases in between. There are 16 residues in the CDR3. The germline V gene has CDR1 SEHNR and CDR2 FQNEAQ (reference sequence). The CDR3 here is CASSPRPKLEVGTQYF. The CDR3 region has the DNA TGTGCCAGCAGCCCCCGACCCAAACTAGAAGTGGGGACCCAGTACTTC.

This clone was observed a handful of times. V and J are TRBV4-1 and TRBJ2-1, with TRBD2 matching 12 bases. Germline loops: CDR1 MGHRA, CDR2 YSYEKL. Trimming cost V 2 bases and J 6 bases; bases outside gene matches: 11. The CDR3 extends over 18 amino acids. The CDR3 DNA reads TGCGCCAGCAGCCAACTGTTCGGACTAGCGGGGAAATCCAATGAGCAGTTCTTC. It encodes CASSQLFGLAGKSNEQFF.

The CDR3 DNA is TGTGCCAGCAGCTTAACAGGGAGTACTGAAGCTTTCTTT. Amino acids: CASSLTGSTEAFF. The chain links TRBV7-6 to TRBJ1-1; a possible D gene is TRBD1 (6 bases). This CDR3 is 13 amino acids long. Germline CDR1 SGHVS, CDR2 FNYEAQ. Trimming stripped 2 bases from V and 5 bases from J, with 9 bases between.

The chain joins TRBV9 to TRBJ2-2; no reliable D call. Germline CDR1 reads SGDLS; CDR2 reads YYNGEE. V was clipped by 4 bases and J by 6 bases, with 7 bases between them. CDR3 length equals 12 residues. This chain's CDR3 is CASSLESGELFF. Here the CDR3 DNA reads TGTGCCAGCAGCCTCGAGTCCGGGGAGCTGTTTTTT.

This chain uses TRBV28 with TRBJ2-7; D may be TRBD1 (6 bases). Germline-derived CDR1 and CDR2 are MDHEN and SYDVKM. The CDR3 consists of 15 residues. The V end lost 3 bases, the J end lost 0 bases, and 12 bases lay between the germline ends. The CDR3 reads CASSFTGILSYEQYF. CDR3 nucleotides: TGTGCCAGCAGTTTTACAGGGATCCTCTCCTACGAGCAGTACTTC.

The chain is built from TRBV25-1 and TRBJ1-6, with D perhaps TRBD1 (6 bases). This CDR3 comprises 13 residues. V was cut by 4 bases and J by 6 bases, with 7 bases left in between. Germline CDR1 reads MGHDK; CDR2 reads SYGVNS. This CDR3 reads CASSGQANSPLHF. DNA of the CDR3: TGTGCCAGCAGTGGACAGGCTAATTCACCCCTCCACTTT.

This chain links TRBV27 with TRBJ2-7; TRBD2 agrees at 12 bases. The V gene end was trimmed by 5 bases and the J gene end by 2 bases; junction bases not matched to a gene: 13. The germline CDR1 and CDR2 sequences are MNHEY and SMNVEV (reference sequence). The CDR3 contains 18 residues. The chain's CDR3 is CASSPVGLAGLAAYEQYF. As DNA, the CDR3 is TGTGCCAGCAGTCCCGTGGGACTAGCGGGTCTGGCCGCCTACGAGCAGTACTTC.

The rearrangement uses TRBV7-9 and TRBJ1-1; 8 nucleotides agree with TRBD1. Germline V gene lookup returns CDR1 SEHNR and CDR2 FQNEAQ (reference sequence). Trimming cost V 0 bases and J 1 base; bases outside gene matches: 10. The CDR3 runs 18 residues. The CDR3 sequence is CASSLAPIRTGPNTEAFF. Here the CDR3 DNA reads TGTGCCAGCAGCTTAGCCCCAATCCGGACAGGGCCGAACACTGAAGCTTTCTTT.

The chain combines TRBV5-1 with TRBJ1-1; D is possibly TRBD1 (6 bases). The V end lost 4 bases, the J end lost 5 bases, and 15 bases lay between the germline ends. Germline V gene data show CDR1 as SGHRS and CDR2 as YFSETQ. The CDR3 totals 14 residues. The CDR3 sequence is CASSLGGGRTEAFF. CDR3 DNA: TGCGCCAGCAGCCTTGGGGGGGGCCGGACTGAAGCTTTCTTT.

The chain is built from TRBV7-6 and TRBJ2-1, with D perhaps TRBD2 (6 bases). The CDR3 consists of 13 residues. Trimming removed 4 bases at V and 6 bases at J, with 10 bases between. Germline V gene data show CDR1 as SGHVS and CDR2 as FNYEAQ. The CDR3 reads CASSSLSGNEQFF. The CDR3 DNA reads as TGTGCCAGCAGCTCCCTTAGCGGCAATGAGCAGTTCTTC.

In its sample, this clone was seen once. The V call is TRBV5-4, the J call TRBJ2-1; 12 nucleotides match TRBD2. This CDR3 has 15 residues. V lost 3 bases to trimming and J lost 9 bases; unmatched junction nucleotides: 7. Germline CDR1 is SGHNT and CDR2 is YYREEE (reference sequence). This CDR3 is CASSWASGGASEQFF. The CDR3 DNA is TGTGCCAGCAGCTGGGCTAGCGGGGGGGCAAGTGAGCAGTTCTTC.

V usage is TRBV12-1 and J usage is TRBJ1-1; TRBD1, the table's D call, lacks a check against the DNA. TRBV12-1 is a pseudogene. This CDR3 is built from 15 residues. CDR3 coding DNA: TGTGCCAGCAGCTTCACAGGGGTGGAGAGCACTGAAGCTTTCTTT. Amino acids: CASSFTGVESTEAFF.

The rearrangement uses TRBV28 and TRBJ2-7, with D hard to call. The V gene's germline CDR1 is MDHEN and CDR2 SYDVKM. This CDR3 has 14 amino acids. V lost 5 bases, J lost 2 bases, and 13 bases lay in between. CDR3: CASSPPGEAYEQYF. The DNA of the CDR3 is TGTGCCAGCAGTCCTCCCGGAGAGGCCTACGAGCAGTACTTC.

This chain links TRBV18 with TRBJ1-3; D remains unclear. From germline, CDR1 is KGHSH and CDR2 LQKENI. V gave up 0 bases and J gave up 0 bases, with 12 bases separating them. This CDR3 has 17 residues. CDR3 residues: CASSPPSTLASGNTIYF. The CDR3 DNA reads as TGTGCCAGCTCACCACCGTCGACGCTTGCCTCTGGAAACACCATATATTTT. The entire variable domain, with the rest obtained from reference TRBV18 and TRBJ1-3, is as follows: NAGVMQNPRHLVRRRGQEARLRCSPMKGHSHVYWYRQLPEEGLKFMVYLQKENIIDESGMPKERFSAEFPKEGPSILRIQQVVRGDSAAYFCASSPPSTLASGNTIYFGEGSWLTVV.